These 3 T cell receptor beta chains originate from one sample sequenced in a study of cytomegalovirus exposure and HLA in healthy donors. A multiplex PCR was run with 60 Vbeta primers and 13 Jbeta primers. The protocol was immunoSEQ multiplex PCR, while the TCRdb copy is restricted to in-frame clones and leaves out a portion. The data contain fewer than 150,000 clones, about 78% of them singletons. The sample was PBMCs. The receptors come from a woman aged 40 to 50 in good health and CMV-seropositive.

This chain uses TRBV5-4 with TRBJ2-4; weak D call: TRBD1 (5 bases). Germline CDR1 is SGHNT and CDR2 is YYREEE (reference sequence). V was pared by 1 base and J by 8 bases, with 10 bases between. There are 13 residues in the CDR3. CDR3 in amino acids: CASSLTGTDIQYF. CDR3 sequence (DNA): TGTGCCAGCAGCTTGACAGGCACCGACATTCAGTACTTC.

CDR3 nucleotide sequence: TGTGCCAGCACCCTAGGGGCTAGCGGGGGGGCGGCAGATACGCAGTATTTT. Its translation: CASTLGASGGAADTQYF. V and J are TRBV2 and TRBJ2-3, with TRBD2 matching over 12 bases. Trimming removed 7 bases from V and 4 bases from J; junction bases left unmatched: 12. The CDR3 spans 17 residues. CDR1 is SNHLY, CDR2 FYNNEI, per germline.

This clone was observed once. This chain connects TRBV9 to TRBJ1-1, with unresolved D. The CDR3 consists of 15 residues. The germline V and J ends were trimmed by 1 base and 4 bases, with 14 bases remaining between them. Germline V gives CDR1 SGDLS, CDR2 YYNGEE. CDR3 in DNA: TGTGCCAGCAGCGTAATTGGAGGTTGGGGCACTGAAGCTTTCTTT. Amino acid sequence: CASSVIGGWGTEAFF.